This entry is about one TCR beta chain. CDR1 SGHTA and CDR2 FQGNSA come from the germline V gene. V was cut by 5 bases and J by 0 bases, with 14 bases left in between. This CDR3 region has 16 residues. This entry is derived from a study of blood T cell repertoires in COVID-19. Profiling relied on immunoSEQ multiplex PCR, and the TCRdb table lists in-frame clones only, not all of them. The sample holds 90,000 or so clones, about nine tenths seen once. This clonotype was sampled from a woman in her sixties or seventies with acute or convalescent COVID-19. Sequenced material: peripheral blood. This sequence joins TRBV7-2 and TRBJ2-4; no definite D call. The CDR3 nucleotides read TGTGCCAGCAGCGCTTCAGGATTTCTAGCCAAAAACATTCAGTACTTC. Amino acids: CASSASGFLAKNIQYF.